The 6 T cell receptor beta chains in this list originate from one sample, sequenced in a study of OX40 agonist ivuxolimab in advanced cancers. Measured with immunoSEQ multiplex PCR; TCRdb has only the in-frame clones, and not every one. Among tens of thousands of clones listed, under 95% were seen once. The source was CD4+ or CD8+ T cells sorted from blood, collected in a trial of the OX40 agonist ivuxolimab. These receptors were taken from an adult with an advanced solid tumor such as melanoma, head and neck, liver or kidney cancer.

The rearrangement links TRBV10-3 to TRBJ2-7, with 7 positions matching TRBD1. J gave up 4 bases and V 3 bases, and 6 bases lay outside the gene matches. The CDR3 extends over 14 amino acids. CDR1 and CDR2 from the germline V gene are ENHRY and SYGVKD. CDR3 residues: CAISDGRGMYEQYF. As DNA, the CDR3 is TGTGCCATCAGTGACGGCAGGGGGATGTACGAGCAGTACTTC.

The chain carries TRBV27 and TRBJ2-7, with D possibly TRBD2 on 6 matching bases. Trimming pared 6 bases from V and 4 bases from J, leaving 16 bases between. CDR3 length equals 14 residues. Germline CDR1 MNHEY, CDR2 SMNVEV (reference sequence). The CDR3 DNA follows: TGTGCCAGCAGGACCTACGGGAGTAGTTACGAGCAGTACTTC. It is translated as CASRTYGSSYEQYF.

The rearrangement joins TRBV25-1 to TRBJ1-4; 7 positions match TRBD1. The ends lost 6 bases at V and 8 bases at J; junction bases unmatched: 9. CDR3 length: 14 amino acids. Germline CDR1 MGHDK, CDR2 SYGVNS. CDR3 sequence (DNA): TGTGCCAGCAGCGAAGACAGGGTGGGGGAAAAACTGTTTTTT. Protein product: CASSEDRVGEKLFF.

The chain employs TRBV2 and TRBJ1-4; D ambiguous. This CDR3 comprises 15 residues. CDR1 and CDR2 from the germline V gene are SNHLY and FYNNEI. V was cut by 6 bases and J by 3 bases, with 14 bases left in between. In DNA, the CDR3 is TGTGCCAGCAGCCAAACCGGGGTTCCTAATGAAAAACTGTTTTTT. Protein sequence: CASSQTGVPNEKLFF.

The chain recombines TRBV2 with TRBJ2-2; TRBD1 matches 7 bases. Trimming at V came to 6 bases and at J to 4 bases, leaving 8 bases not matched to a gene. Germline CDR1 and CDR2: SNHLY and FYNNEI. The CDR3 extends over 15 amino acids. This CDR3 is CASSYNRGLTGELFF. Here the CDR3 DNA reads TGTGCCAGCAGCTACAACAGGGGTCTCACCGGGGAGCTGTTTTTT.

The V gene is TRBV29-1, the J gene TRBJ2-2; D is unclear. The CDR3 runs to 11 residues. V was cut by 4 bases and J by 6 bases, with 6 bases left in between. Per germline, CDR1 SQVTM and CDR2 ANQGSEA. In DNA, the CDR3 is TGCAGCGTTGCCTTGTCCGGGGAGCTGTTTTTT. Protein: CSVALSGELFF.